These 29 T cell receptor beta chains were all obtained from the same sample, sequenced in a study of blood T cell repertoires in COVID-19 (dated by TCRdb to about 2020). Library preparation used the immunoSEQ multiplex PCR assay. Drawn from immuneACCESS, this table holds only the in-frame rearrangements with V and J called that TCRdb kept. Clones are partly lost; checked studies trace under half to an unresolved V gene and leave the rest unexplained. This sample gives some 530,000 clones in total; about nine tenths of them show up just once. The ten largest clones take up around 7.9% of the sample. The source material was PBMCs or T cells enriched from blood (not recorded which). These receptors were collected from a woman between 55 and 75 years old who had recovered from COVID-19.

This CDR3 is CASSGGGGTEAFF. CDR3 in DNA: TGTGCCAGTAGTGGAGGCGGGGGCACTGAAGCTTTCTTT. This rearrangement joins TRBV19 to TRBJ1-1; tentative D call: TRBD1 (5 bases). Germline V gives CDR1 LNHDA, CDR2 SQIVND (reference sequence). The CDR3 length is 13 residues. The V gene lost 5 bases and the J gene lost 4 bases, with 11 bases spanning the gap. Full variable domain (rest looked up from reference TRBV19 and TRBJ1-1): DGGITQSPKYLFRKEGQNVTLSCEQNLNHDAMYWYRQDPGQGLRLIYYSQIVNDFQKGDIAEGYSVSREKKESFPLTVTSAQKNPTAFYLCASSGGGGTEAFFGQGTRLTVV.

V and J are TRBV7-2 and TRBJ1-2, with 8 bases that match TRBD1. CDR3 length equals 13 residues. Germline V gene lookup returns CDR1 SGHTA and CDR2 FQGNSA. J was trimmed by 4 bases and V by 7 bases; bases with no gene match: 5. Here the CDR3 reads CASTWGQVYGYTF. CDR3 DNA: TGTGCCAGCACTTGGGGACAGGTCTATGGCTACACCTTC.

This clone was detected only a few times. V and J are TRBV3-1 (or the pseudogene TRBV3-2) and TRBJ1-3, with 7 bases fitting TRBD1. This CDR3 comprises 15 residues. The trim removed 1 base at V and 1 base at J, leaving 1 base unmatched. From germline, CDR1 is LGHDT and CDR2 YNNKEL (reference sequence). CDR3 in amino acids: CASSQVTGSGNTIYF. CDR3 coding DNA: TGTGCCAGCAGCCAAGTGACAGGGTCTGGAAACACCATATATTTT.

The chain uses TRBV18 and TRBJ1-2, with D uncertain. CDR1 KGHSH and CDR2 LQKENI come from the germline V gene. The ends were cut back, 2 bases at V and 1 base at J, with 5 bases in the middle. This CDR3 is built from 13 residues. The CDR3 DNA sequence: TGTGCCAGCTCACCAGGGCTTAACTATGGCTACACCTTC. It specifies CASSPGLNYGYTF.

V usage is TRBV3-1 (or the pseudogene TRBV3-2) and J usage is TRBJ2-1; 8 bases map to TRBD2. CDR3 length: 15 residues. With 4 bases clipped from V and 7 bases from J, the junction kept 9 bases outside the gene matches. The germline gives CDR1 LGHDT, CDR2 YNNKEL (reference sequence). The CDR3 DNA reads TGTGCCAGCAGCCCCCCGGGCGGGGGGCCAAATGAGCAGTTCTTC. Its translation is CASSPPGGGPNEQFF.

A single count supports this clone. The V and J genes are TRBV11-2 and TRBJ2-1; 12 nucleotides agree with TRBD2. Germline CDR1 reads SGHAT; CDR2 reads FQNNGV. CDR3 length equals 17 residues. The V and J ends lost 1 base and 4 bases, in that order; junction bases with no gene match: 5. The CDR3 DNA reads TGTGCCAGCAGCTTAGGGACTAGCGGGGTTACGTACAATGAGCAGTTCTTC. This translates into CASSLGTSGVTYNEQFF.

This clone was detected once. This chain connects TRBV15 to TRBJ2-7, with a possible D match to TRBD1 (5 bases). The CDR3 consists of 13 residues. The V gene lost 1 base and the J gene lost 3 bases, with 7 bases spanning the gap. CDR1 and CDR2 from the germline V gene are LNHNV and YYDKDF (reference sequence). CDR3 DNA sequence: TGTGCCACCAGCAGAGTTCAGGGCTACGAGCAGTACTTC. Translating gives CATSRVQGYEQYF.

The chain recombines TRBV7-2 with TRBJ1-2; tentative D call: TRBD1 (5 bases). Per germline, CDR1 SGHTA and CDR2 FQGNSA. The CDR3 runs to 17 residues. V dropped 3 bases and J dropped 0 bases, with 17 bases sitting between them. The CDR3, as DNA: TGTGCCAGCAGCTTGGAATTGGGACTACTTTCTAACTATGGCTACACCTTC. Its protein is CASSLELGLLSNYGYTF.

The chain couples TRBV30 to TRBJ1-6, with D unclear. The CDR3 runs 16 residues. Between the trimmed V and J ends, which lost 3 bases and 6 bases, there was a span of 18 bases. Germline-derived CDR1 and CDR2 are GTSNPN and SVGIG (reference sequence). The CDR3 nucleotides read TGTGCCTGGAGCCGGGGTGGAGTCGTTGGTAATTCACCCCTCCACTTT. This codes for CAWSRGGVVGNSPLHF.

The chain recombines TRBV30 with TRBJ1-4, with D maybe TRBD1 (5 bases). The CDR3 consists of 16 residues. Germline-derived CDR1 and CDR2 are GTSNPN and SVGIG (reference sequence). With 1 base removed from V and 0 bases from J, the gap between germline ends came to 12 bases. CDR3 in amino acids: CAWSAPDTATNEKLFF. DNA for the CDR3: TGTGCCTGGAGTGCCCCGGACACTGCAACTAATGAAAAACTGTTTTTT. Together with reference TRBV30 and TRBJ1-4, the CDR3 gives the full variable domain: SQTIHQWPATLVQPVGSPLSLECTVEGTSNPNLYWYRQAAGRGLQLLFYSVGIGQISSEVPQNLSASRPQDRQFILSSKKLLLSDSGFYLCAWSAPDTATNEKLFFGSGTQLSVL.

The V and J genes are TRBV10-1 and TRBJ2-1; TRBD1 agrees at 8 bases. This CDR3 has 14 residues. The ends lost 8 bases at V and 2 bases at J; junction bases unmatched: 5. The V gene's germline CDR1 is WNHNN and CDR2 SYGVQD (reference sequence). CDR3 sequence reads: CASAPTGAYNEQFF. In DNA form, the CDR3 reads TGCGCCAGCGCCCCGACAGGGGCCTACAATGAGCAGTTCTTC.

The chain carries TRBV7-2 and TRBJ1-1; 8 bases map to TRBD1. CDR1 and CDR2 (germline): SGHTA, FQGNSA. The CDR3 runs 15 residues. J gave up 4 bases and V 1 base, and 5 bases lay outside the gene matches. This CDR3 reads CASSLEGTGITEAFF. For the CDR3, the DNA is TGTGCCAGCAGCTTAGAAGGGACAGGCATCACTGAAGCTTTCTTT.

This sequence joins TRBV10-3 and TRBJ1-2, with 7 nucleotides matching TRBD1. Looked up from germline, CDR1 is ENHRY and CDR2 is SYGVKD. J gave up 2 bases and V 3 bases, and 6 bases lay outside the gene matches. The CDR3 length is 15 residues. DNA for the CDR3: TGTGCCATCAGTGAAGGGACAGTACCAAACTATGGCTACACCTTC. This gives the protein CAISEGTVPNYGYTF.

V is TRBV11-3 and J is TRBJ2-7, with TRBD1 as a possible D gene (5 bases). This CDR3 region has 13 residues. Germline CDR1 and CDR2: SGHNT and YENEEA. Trimming removed 6 bases at V and 3 bases at J, with 12 bases between. CDR3 protein: CASSWKQDYEQYF. The CDR3 DNA is TGTGCCAGCAGTTGGAAACAGGACTACGAGCAGTACTTC.

This clone was picked up a small number of times. The chain combines TRBV6-5 with TRBJ1-3; possible D gene TRBD1, 5 bases. Deletions cut 8 bases from V and 4 bases from J, with 12 bases between. This CDR3 region has 13 residues. From germline, CDR1 is MNHEY and CDR2 SVGAGI. CDR3 residues: CASARGDGNTIYF. The DNA of the CDR3 is TGTGCCAGCGCCCGGGGGGACGGAAACACCATATATTTT.

V and J are TRBV10-1 and TRBJ1-2, with TRBD1 identical over 7 bases. The CDR3 loop spans 13 amino acids. The junction had 2 bases not matched to a gene; V was cut back by 2 bases and J by 5 bases. Germline CDR1 WNHNN, CDR2 SYGVQD (reference sequence). CDR3 loop: CASSEAGGYGYTF. DNA for the CDR3: TGCGCCAGCAGTGAGGCAGGGGGTTATGGCTACACCTTC.

The DNA for the CDR3 is TGTGCCAGCTCACCACGACAGGGGGCGAGCACTGAAGCTTTCTTT. This gives the protein CASSPRQGASTEAFF. The V call is TRBV18, the J call TRBJ1-1, with 10 bases matching TRBD1. The germline gives CDR1 KGHSH, CDR2 LQKENI. The CDR3 is made up of 15 amino acids. The V gene end was trimmed by 1 base and the J gene end by 4 bases; junction bases not matched to a gene: 3.

The V gene is TRBV7-9, the J gene TRBJ1-6; possible D gene TRBD1, 5 bases. This CDR3 contains 15 residues. Per the germline V gene, CDR1 is SEHNR and CDR2 is FQNEAQ (reference sequence). The ends were cut back, 6 bases at V and 5 bases at J, with 14 bases in the middle. CDR3 sequence: CASRRGGMNNSPLHF. The CDR3 nucleotides are TGTGCCAGCAGGCGGGGGGGTATGAATAATTCACCCCTCCACTTT.

The chain couples TRBV4-1 to TRBJ1-1; D might be TRBD1 (5 bases). Germline V gives CDR1 MGHRA, CDR2 YSYEKL. V dropped 1 base and J dropped 4 bases, with 13 bases sitting between them. The CDR3 loop spans 15 amino acids. The CDR3 reads CASSQGAVGGTEAFF. CDR3 DNA: TGCGCCAGCAGCCAAGGAGCCGTCGGGGGCACTGAAGCTTTCTTT.

The J gene is TRBJ2-2, the V gene TRBV2, with TRBD2 matching 15 bases. Per germline, CDR1 SNHLY and CDR2 FYNNEI. The CDR3 length is 16 residues. J lost 2 bases, V lost 8 bases, and 3 bases had no gene match. CDR3 loop: CASGGLAGGNTGELFF. CDR3 sequence (DNA): TGTGCCAGCGGGGGACTAGCGGGGGGTAACACCGGGGAGCTGTTTTTT.

This clone appeared once. The CDR3 region has the DNA TGTGCCAGCAGCGCACAAGGGGGACCAAATAATTCACCCCTCCACTTT. Translated, it gives CASSAQGGPNNSPLHF. The chain uses TRBV9 and TRBJ1-6, with TRBD1 as a possible D gene (6 bases). The CDR3 covers 16 residues. Trimming took 3 bases from V and 5 from J, leaving 15 bases between them. From germline, CDR1 is SGDLS and CDR2 YYNGEE.

The chain recombines TRBV29-1 with TRBJ2-5; D is possibly TRBD2 (5 bases). V was cut by 4 bases and J by 6 bases, with 9 bases left in between. This CDR3 has 11 residues. The germline V gene has CDR1 SQVTM and CDR2 ANQGSEA. Written as DNA, the CDR3 is TGCAGCGTTGGATTCGGGAAGACCCAGTACTTC. It is translated as CSVGFGKTQYF.

As regards this clone: A junction boundary mismatches the germline segment, possibly from a read error. V and J are TRBV10-3 and TRBJ2-2, with 7 nucleotides matching TRBD1. The CDR3 totals 17 residues. Germline V lookup: CDR1 ENHRY, CDR2 SYGVKD. The CDR3 spells CAISATPGQTNAGELFF. The CDR3 region has the DNA TGTGCCATCAGTGCGACTCCGGGACAGACGAACGCCGGGGAGCTGTTTTTT.

The V call is TRBV7-2, the J call TRBJ1-2; tentative D call: TRBD1 (5 bases). Deletions cut 4 bases from V and 4 bases from J, with 16 bases between. From germline, CDR1 is SGHTA and CDR2 FQGNSA. The CDR3 length is 15 residues. CDR3 nucleotide sequence: TGTGCCAGCAGCTCCCTGGGGCAGCCTGGCTATGGCTACACCTTC. As protein: CASSSLGQPGYGYTF. The whole variable domain, filled in from reference TRBV7-2 and TRBJ1-2, reads GAGVSQSPSNKVTEKGKDVELRCDPISGHTALYWYRQSLGQGLEFLIYFQGNSAPDKSGLPSDRFSAERTGGSVSTLTIQRTQQEDSAVYLCASSSLGQPGYGYTFGSGTRLTVV.

The chain links TRBV27 to TRBJ1-1; the D gene is possibly TRBD1 (5 bases). The germline CDR1 and CDR2 sequences are MNHEY and SMNVEV (reference sequence). This CDR3 contains 15 residues. Trimming pared 7 bases from V and 7 bases from J, leaving 22 bases between. In nucleotides, the CDR3 is TGTGCCAGCACCATGGGTGGGGGGAAGGTAGGTGAAGCTTTCTTT. Amino acid sequence: CASTMGGGKVGEAFF.

The genes are TRBV30 and TRBJ2-3, with 14 bases lining up with TRBD2. This CDR3 has 18 amino acids. The V gene end was trimmed by 5 bases and the J gene end by 0 bases; junction bases not matched to a gene: 10. The germline gives CDR1 GTSNPN, CDR2 SVGIG (reference sequence). The CDR3 DNA is TGTGCCTGGGAAACCGGGACTAGCGGGGGAACTAGCACAGATACGCAGTATTTT. Translating it yields CAWETGTSGGTSTDTQYF.

In its sample, this clone was seen once. The J gene is TRBJ1-4, the V gene TRBV7-9; D ambiguous. V was shortened by 1 base and J by 10 bases, with 10 bases between the two germline ends. This CDR3 is 13 amino acids long. Germline CDR1 is SEHNR and CDR2 is FQNEAQ (reference sequence). The CDR3 DNA sequence: TGTGCCAGCAGCTTAGAACAGAGTGGAAAACTGTTTTTT. Protein: CASSLEQSGKLFF.

The chain links TRBV6-5 to TRBJ1-6; 8 nucleotides match TRBD1. The length of the CDR3 is 14 residues. Germline-derived CDR1 and CDR2 are MNHEY and SVGAGI. Losses at the gene ends were 6 bases for V and 4 bases for J; bases not matched to a gene: 2. The CDR3 sequence is CASRRDRYNSPLHF. The CDR3 bases are TGTGCCAGCAGACGGGACAGGTATAATTCACCCCTCCACTTT.

The V and J genes are TRBV7-9 and TRBJ1-6; D gene ambiguous. Germline values: CDR1 SEHNR, CDR2 FQNEAQ (reference sequence). The CDR3 is 14 amino acids. The V end was cut by 2 bases, the J end by 5 bases, with 7 bases between. CDR3 loop: CASSLRQDNSPLHF. The DNA for the CDR3 is TGTGCCAGCAGCTTACGTCAGGATAATTCACCCCTCCACTTT.